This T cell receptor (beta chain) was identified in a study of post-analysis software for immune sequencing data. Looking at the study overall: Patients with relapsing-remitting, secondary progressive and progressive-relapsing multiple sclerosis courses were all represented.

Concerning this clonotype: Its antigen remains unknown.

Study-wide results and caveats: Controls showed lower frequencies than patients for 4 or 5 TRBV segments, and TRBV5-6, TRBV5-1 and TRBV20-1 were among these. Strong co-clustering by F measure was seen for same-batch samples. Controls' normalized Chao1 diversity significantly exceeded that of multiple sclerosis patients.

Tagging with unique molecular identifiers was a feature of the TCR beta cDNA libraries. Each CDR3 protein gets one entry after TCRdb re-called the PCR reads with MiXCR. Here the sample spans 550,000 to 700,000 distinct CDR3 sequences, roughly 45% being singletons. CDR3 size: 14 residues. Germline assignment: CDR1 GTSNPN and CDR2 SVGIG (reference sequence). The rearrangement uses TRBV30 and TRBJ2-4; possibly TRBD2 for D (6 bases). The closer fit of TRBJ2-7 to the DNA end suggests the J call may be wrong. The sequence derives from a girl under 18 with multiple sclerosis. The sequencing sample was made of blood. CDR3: CAWSVPRREAEQYF. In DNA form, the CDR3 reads TGTGCCTGGAGTGTACCGAGGAGGGAGGCCGAGCAGTACTTC.